A selection of T cell receptor beta chains follows, all from one sample in a study of blood T cell repertoires in COVID-19. Using immunoSEQ multiplex PCR, the repertoire was profiled, and TCRdb retains in-frame clones only, with some absent. This sample has roughly 450,000 clones, with 90% found just once. The sequencing input was PBMCs or T cells enriched from blood (not recorded which). These receptors all come from a young man who had recovered from COVID-19. The CDR3 runs from the conserved cysteine through the conserved F or W. D genes are given only for firm matches. For some rows the clone size is stated as once, few or many, or as a class when expanded; others skip it.

13,.,TRBV20-1,TRBJ1-6,.,TGCAGTGCTAGTCCACAGGACGGTTCACCCCTCCACTTT,CSASPQDGSPLHF
16,.,TRBV15,TRBJ1-1,.,TGTGCCACCAGCAGAGACCCGGGGAGGGTCGGCACTGAAGCTTTCTTT,CATSRDPGRVGTEAFF
13,.,TRBV2,TRBJ1-4,.,TGTGCCAGCAGTGAAGGTGGGAGTGAAAAACTGTTTTTT,CASSEGGSEKLFF
12,.,TRBV12-3/TRBV12-4,TRBJ2-7,.,TGTGCCAGCAGTTTTCTTCCGGGCGAGCAGTACTTC,CASSFLPGEQYF
14,.,TRBV19,TRBJ1-1,.,TGTGCCAGTAGTATTGCCGCGGTGGACACTGAAGCTTTCTTT,CASSIAAVDTEAFF
13,.,TRBV7-3,TRBJ2-7,.,TGTGCCAGCAGCCCCCGCGCGCCCGGCGAGCAGTACTTC,CASSPRAPGEQYF
14,.,TRBV19,TRBJ2-3,.,TGTGCCAGTAGTATAAACAGGGTTGGAGATACGCAGTATTTT,CASSINRVGDTQYF
16,.,TRBV27,TRBJ1-6,.,TGTGCCAGCAGTTACAGGACCCCCTCCTATAATTCACCCCTCCACTTT,CASSYRTPSYNSPLHF
17,.,TRBV24-1,TRBJ1-3,TRBD1,TGTGCCATGGGGGACGGGACAGTTATTTACTCTGGAAACACCATATATTTT,CAMGDGTVIYSGNTIYF
16,.,TRBV15,TRBJ1-5,.,TGTGCCACCAGCACTGTCACAGGGTTCAGCAATCAGCCCCAGCATTTT,CATSTVTGFSNQPQHF
15,.,TRBV11-3,TRBJ2-1,TRBD2,TGTGCCAGCAGCTTAGTTAGCGGGAGGGGGAATGAGCAGTTCTTC,CASSLVSGRGNEQFF
16,.,TRBV5-4,TRBJ2-1,.,TGTGCCAGCAGCCTGGATCCCGGGACTTTCTACAATGAGCAGTTCTTC,CASSLDPGTFYNEQFF
14,.,TRBV28,TRBJ2-7,TRBD2,TGTGCCAGCAGTTTAGGACTAGCGGCCTACGAGCAGTACTTC,CASSLGLAAYEQYF
13,.,TRBV7-8,TRBJ2-1,TRBD1,TGTGCCAGCAGCTGGGACAGATACAATGAGCAGTTCTTC,CASSWDRYNEQFF
16,.,TRBV5-5,TRBJ1-4,TRBD1,TGTGCCAGCAGCTTCGGGGACAGGGTGACTAATGAAAAACTGTTTTTT,CASSFGDRVTNEKLFF
13,few,TRBV11-2,TRBJ2-7,.,TGTGCCAGCAGCCGAACAGGTGCCTACGAGCAGTACTTC,CASSRTGAYEQYF
14,.,TRBV5-6,TRBJ1-1,.,TGTGCCAGCAGCCCGGATACAGCGAACACTGAAGCTTTCTTT,CASSPDTANTEAFF
14,.,TRBV3-1/TRBV3-2,TRBJ2-7,.,TGTGCCAGCAGCCAAGAGGACTACTCCTACGAGCAGTACTTC,CASSQEDYSYEQYF
13,.,TRBV2,TRBJ1-1,.,TGTGCCAGCATGAACAGGGTCTCCACTGAAGCTTTCTTT,CASMNRVSTEAFF
18,.,TRBV1,TRBJ2-7,.,TGCACCAGCAGCCAAGAAATTTGGAGTAGCGGGAGCTCCTACGAGCAGTACTTC,CTSSQEIWSSGSSYEQYF
13,.,TRBV6-5,TRBJ1-2,.,TGTGCCAGCAGGGAGGGGTCAGGATATGGCTACACCTTC,CASREGSGYGYTF
14,.,TRBV11-2,TRBJ1-2,.,TGTGCCAGCAGCTTAAACGGGGCGGGGGCTGGCTACACCTTC,CASSLNGAGAGYTF
16,.,TRBV5-1,TRBJ2-1,.,TGCGCCAGCAGCTTGGAACTATCCACCTCCTACAATGAGCAGTTCTTC,CASSLELSTSYNEQFF